This T cell receptor (beta chain) was captured in a study of blood T cell repertoires in COVID-19. Study-wide context: COVID-19 samples, acute and convalescent, were from the United States, Italy and Spain.

Everyone who took part was about 18 to 90 years old, and they came from over 20 US areas. Profiled with immunoSEQ multiplex PCR; TCRdb holds only in-frame clones, not every one. Found here are hundreds of thousands of clones, 87% of them singletons; the top ten hold around 8.9%. There are 17 residues in the CDR3. The V gene's germline CDR1 is SEHNR and CDR2 FQNEAQ (reference sequence). V was trimmed by 6 bases and J by 2 bases, leaving 17 bases between them. The rearrangement uses TRBV7-9 and TRBJ2-6, with a possible D match to TRBD1 (5 bases). This receptor was identified in a woman aged 18-29 years who had recovered from COVID-19. Specimen: PBMCs or T cells enriched from blood (not recorded which). The CDR3 protein is CASRPPRAGTGANVLTF. Here the CDR3 DNA reads TGTGCCAGCAGGCCGCCCAGGGCAGGGACTGGGGCCAACGTCCTGACTTTC.